This T cell receptor (beta chain) derives from a study of early stage breast cancer tumors (dated by TCRdb to about 2017). Turning to the overall study: Of the approximately 15 invasive breast tumors, about a dozen were found to be estrogen receptor-positive, progesterone receptor-positive and HER2-negative. Of the approximately 12 ER+/PR+/HER2- tumors, eight were classified as invasive ductal carcinomas and four as invasive lobular carcinomas. A read coverage of roughly 10-fold per sample was achieved on average. The samples as a whole yielded under 3,500,000 detected templates, corresponding to roughly 1 million unique clonotypes. Study-wide findings and limitations: Tumors showed approximately 2.5-fold higher T cell density and higher clonality than adjacent normal breast tissue. Repertoires from blood and normal breast were more alike than repertoires from blood and tumor, and in about 90% of the 16 patients, comparing each tissue with blood separated tumor from normal. The small cohort size prevented analysis by tumor subtype. Enriched TCRB sequences shared across patients were found to be mostly commonly generated sequences that were unlikely to play an important role in the tumor microenvironment. Chain pairing and functional markers such as CD4, CD8 and FOXP3 were missed by bulk genomic DNA sequencing of unsorted cells.

Each sample was amplified in two independent genomic DNA replicates, using about 0.47 ug for blood and around 1.6 ug for tumor or normal breast. Following the manufacturer's instructions, the ImmunoSeq Intro kit was used to carry out TCRB sequencing on genomic DNA. Multiplex PCR ran around 32 cycles with proprietary primers and spike-in control sequences for absolute quantification. Single-end 150-bp reads were used to sequence an 87-bp fragment spanning the CDR3 and the flanking V and J genes. Each lane of an Illumina MiSeq using version 3.0 chemistry carried seven multiplexed samples, with two replicates per sample. The paper's processing steps were these. Raw data were processed by the vendor's proprietary pipeline, with both replicates merged into one result per sample. Clonotypes were defined as productive rearrangements sharing the V-gene family, CDR3 amino acid sequence and J-gene segment. Clonality was computed as 1 minus the normalized Shannon entropy (Pielou evenness) of TCRB abundances. T cell density was estimated as total templates divided by the number of input cells, with the number of input cells inferred from the DNA input amount. Recon was used with default parameters to estimate total repertoire diversity and clonality. Tumor-enriched clonotypes were defined as having over 0.1% abundance in tumor and at least 32-fold higher abundance than in normal breast. TCRdb provides this immuneACCESS table in a form limited to in-frame rearrangements. Some clones are lacking; in checked studies, under half of them reflect an unresolved V gene, and why the rest are absent is not known. V and J calls and clone size come straight from that table; D and trimming were deduced from the DNA. The table for this sample lists roughly 21,000 clones; 76% of them were counted only once. Jointly, the top ten make up about 30% of the sample.

In its sample, this clone was seen once. Its antigen remains undetermined. No base quality values were provided; no much bigger clone lies one nucleotide off. The study profiled bulk TCR beta-chain repertoires in matched peripheral blood, tumor and adjacent normal breast tissue taken from about 15 patients with early-stage breast cancer. Before surgery, about 5-10 mL of whole blood was collected into EDTA tubes and then processed within 2 hours. Ficoll-Paque centrifugation in SepMate-50 tubes was used to isolate peripheral blood mononuclear cells. PBMCs were cryopreserved in approximately 90% FBS with approximately 10% DMSO in aliquots of roughly 2 to 4.5 million cells and stored in liquid nitrogen. The Qiagen AllPrep DNA/RNA Mini kit was used to extract genomic DNA. V and J are truncated by 0 bases and 2 bases respectively, leaving an intervening sequence of 8 bases. From its cysteine to its phenylalanine, the CDR3 spans 13 amino acids. CDR3 DNA only is kept here, 39 bases in frame from base 1. The germline V gene (reference sequence) provides CDR1 GTSNPN and CDR2 SVGIG.

This chain is built from TRBV30 and TRBJ2-7; D gene: possibly TRBD2, on 6 matching bases. The receptor was derived from a person in their sixties or seventies with breast cancer. Input material: blood. The CDR3 region: CAWSVSGPYEQYF. The sequenced DNA: TGTGCCTGGAGTGTAAGCGGGCCCTACGAGCAGTACTTC.